The entry below describes one T cell receptor (beta chain). Assay: immunoSEQ multiplex PCR; the TCRdb copy retains only in-frame clones and omits some. The sample carries 150,000 to 200,000 clones, around nine tenths recorded once. Germline loops: CDR1 MNHNY, CDR2 SVGAGI (reference sequence). This CDR3 has 14 residues. V was shortened by 3 bases and J by 6 bases, with 14 bases between the two germline ends. The sample is drawn from a study of cytotoxic CD8 clonotypes in ibrutinib-treated CLL. Study information: It was after a median approximately twelve months of treatment, range 6 to 36, that response samples were taken.

The input for sequencing was PBMCs, taken at disease progression, from a patient treated with ibrutinib. The receptor's source is a human donor with chronic lymphocytic leukemia. The gene calls are TRBV6-6 and TRBJ1-2; the D gene is possibly TRBD1 (5 bases). CDR3 loop: CASSYQGGDNGYTF. As DNA, the CDR3 is TGTGCCAGCAGTTATCAAGGAGGGGATAATGGCTACACCTTC.